The source of this TCR beta chain is a study of T-cell reconstitution after alpha-beta-depleted transplantation in children. This clonotype has ten or more counts. Its antigen is not known. Study conclusions and caveats: There were reportedly several hundred expanded graft clones from which alpha-beta T cells came about two months after transplant.

The authors prepared the TCRbeta library with unique molecular identifiers. TCRdb redid the calling of the PCR reads with MiXCR, one entry per CDR3 protein. The sample yields 200,000 to 250,000 distinct CDR3 sequences, about 25% seen once. Germline V CDR1 and CDR2: SGHVS, FNYEAQ. This CDR3 is 13 amino acids long. V shed 2 bases, J shed 6 bases, and the junction held 0 bases outside the gene matches. The TCR sequence derives from a girl aged 2-10 years with Fanconi anemia, due to receive a stem cell transplant. This sample comprised PBMCs, obtained before TCRalphabeta/CD19-depleted stem cell transplant. The genes are TRBV7-6 and TRBJ2-7; 11 bases fit TRBD2. The CDR3: CASSLLAGGEQYF. The CDR3 coding sequence is TGTGCCAGCAGCTTACTAGCGGGAGGCGAGCAGTACTTC.